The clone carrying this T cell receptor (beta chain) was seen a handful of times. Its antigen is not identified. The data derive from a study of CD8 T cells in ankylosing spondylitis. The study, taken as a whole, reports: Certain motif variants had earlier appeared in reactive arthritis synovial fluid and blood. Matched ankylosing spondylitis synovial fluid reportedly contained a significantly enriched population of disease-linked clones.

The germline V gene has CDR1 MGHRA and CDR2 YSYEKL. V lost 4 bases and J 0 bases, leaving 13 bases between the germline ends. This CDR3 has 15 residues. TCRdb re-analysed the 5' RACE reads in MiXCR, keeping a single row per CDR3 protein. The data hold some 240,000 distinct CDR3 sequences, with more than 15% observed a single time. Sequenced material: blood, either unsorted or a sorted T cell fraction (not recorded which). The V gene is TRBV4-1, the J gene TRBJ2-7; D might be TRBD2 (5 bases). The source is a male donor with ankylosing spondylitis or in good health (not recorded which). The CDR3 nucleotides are TGCGCCAGCAGCCCCCGGGGTAGCGTCTCCTACGAGCAGTACTTC. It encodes CASSPRGSVSYEQYF.